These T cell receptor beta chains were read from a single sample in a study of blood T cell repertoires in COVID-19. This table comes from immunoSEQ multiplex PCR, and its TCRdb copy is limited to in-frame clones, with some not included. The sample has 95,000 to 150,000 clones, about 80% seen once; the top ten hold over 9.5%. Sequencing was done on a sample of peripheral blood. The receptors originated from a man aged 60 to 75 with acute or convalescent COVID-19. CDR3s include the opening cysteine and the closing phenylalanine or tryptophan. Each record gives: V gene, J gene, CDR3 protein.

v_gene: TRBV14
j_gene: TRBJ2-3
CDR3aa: CASSQLAVLTDTQYF

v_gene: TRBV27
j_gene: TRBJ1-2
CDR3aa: CASSQTGIGGYTF

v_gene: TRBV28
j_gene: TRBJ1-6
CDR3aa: CASSPLTGSGFTLHF

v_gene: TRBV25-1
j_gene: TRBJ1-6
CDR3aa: CASTPSSYNSPLHF

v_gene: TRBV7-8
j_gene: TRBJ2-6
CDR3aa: CASSLGAGVRLTGANVLTF

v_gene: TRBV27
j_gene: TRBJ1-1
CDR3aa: CASSLTYPNTEAFF

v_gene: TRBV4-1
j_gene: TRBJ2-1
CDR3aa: CASSLPPGLGGDEQFF

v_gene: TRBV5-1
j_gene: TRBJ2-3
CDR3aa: CAGGASPTDTQYF

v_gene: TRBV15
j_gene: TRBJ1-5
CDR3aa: CATSRADRGPYSNQPQHF

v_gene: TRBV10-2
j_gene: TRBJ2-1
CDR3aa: CASTGLTTYYNEQFF

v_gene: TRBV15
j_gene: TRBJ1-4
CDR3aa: CATSRVTGPEKLFF

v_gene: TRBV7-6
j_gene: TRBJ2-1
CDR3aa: CASSPGVNEQFF

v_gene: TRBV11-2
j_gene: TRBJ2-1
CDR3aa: CASSFGPLDYNEQFF

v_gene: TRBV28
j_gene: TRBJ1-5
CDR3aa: CASWDRAGNQPQHF

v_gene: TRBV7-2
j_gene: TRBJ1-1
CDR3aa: CASTRLGGVRNTEAFF

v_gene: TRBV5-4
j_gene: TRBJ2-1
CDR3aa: CASSLDRGNYNEQFF

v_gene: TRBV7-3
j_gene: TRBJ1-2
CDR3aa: CASATDSNYGYTF

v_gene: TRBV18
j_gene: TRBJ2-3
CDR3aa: CASSPGQGEADTQYF

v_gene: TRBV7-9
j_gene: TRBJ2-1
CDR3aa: CASSYSLGEQFF

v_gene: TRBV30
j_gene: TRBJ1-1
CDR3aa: CAWSKNSQNTEAFF

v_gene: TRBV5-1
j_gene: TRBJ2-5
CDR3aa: CASSLGWAPQDQETQYF

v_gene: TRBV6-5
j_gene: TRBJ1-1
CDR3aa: CATGPGYSGTEAFF

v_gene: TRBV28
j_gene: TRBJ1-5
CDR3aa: CASSFQAGINQPQHF

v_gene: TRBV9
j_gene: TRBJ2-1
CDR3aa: CASSVDVRGRVNEQFF

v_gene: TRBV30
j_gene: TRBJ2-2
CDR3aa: CACTPGPTGELFF

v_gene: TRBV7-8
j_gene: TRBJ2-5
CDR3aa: CASLSMGGETQYF

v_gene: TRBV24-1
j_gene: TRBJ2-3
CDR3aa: CATSERGLADRTDTQYF

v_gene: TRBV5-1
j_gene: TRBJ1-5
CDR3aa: CASSLGGQQNQPQHF

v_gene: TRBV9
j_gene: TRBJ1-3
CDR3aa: CASSASPRDKGNTIYF

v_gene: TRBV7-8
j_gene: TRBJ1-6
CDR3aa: CASSLEGPISPLHF

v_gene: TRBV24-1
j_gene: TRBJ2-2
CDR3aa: CATSDQKGQVLPGELFF

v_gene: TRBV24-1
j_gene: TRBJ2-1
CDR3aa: CATSTGGGYNEQFF

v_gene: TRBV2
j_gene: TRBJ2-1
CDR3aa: CASSPSGSVNEQFF

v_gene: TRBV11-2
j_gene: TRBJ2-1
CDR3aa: CASKFQGLAAYNEQFF

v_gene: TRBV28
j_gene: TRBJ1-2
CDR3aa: CASSETENYGYTF

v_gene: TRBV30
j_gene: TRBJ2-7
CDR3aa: CAWSPGTGVSDEQYF

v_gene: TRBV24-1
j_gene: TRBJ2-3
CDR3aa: CATSDLESGRAMDTQYF

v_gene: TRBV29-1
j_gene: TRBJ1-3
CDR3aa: CSVEDRGWENTIYF

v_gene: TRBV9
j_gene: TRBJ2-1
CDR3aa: CASSVVGLAIYNEQFF

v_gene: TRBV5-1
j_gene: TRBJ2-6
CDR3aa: CASSDRGRGANVLTF

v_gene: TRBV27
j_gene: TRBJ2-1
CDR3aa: CASSLGQYNEQFF